The next 24 T cell receptor beta chains were all read from a single sample in a study of PD-1 blockade in mismatch repair-deficient tumors. Clones were sequenced by immunoSEQ multiplex PCR, and TCRdb holds only the in-frame ones, with some missing. In the table there are under 85,000 clones, approximately 82% of which are singletons. Here the sequenced sample was peripheral blood, taken 2 weeks after starting pembrolizumab. The receptor set was obtained from an adult with mismatch repair-deficient cancer.

The chain couples TRBV11-3 to TRBJ2-5; maybe TRBD1 (5 bases). CDR1 is SGHNT, CDR2 YENEEA, per germline. The CDR3 runs 15 residues. V was shortened by 1 base and J by 4 bases, with 13 bases between the two germline ends. This CDR3 is CASSLAVRAGETQYF. The CDR3 nucleotides are TGTGCCAGCAGCTTAGCAGTCAGGGCTGGAGAGACCCAGTACTTC.

This sequence joins TRBV9 and TRBJ2-6; D might be TRBD2 (7 bases). Trimming left V 4 bases short and J 2 bases short, with 28 bases between. CDR1 SGDLS and CDR2 YYNGEE come from the germline V gene. The CDR3 is made up of 21 amino acids. The CDR3 sequence: CASSPLRTAGTSLTGANVLTF. The DNA for the CDR3 is TGTGCCAGCAGCCCACTTCGGACAGCGGGAACGAGTCTCACTGGGGCCAACGTCCTGACTTTC.

The chain couples TRBV11-2 to TRBJ2-1; 12 positions match TRBD2. This CDR3 comprises 15 residues. The V gene's germline CDR1 is SGHAT and CDR2 FQNNGV. With V trimmed by 1 base and J by 7 bases, 2 bases remained unmatched. CDR3 DNA: TGTGCCAGCAGCTTAGGGACTAGCGGGGCAAATGAGCAGTTCTTC. Amino acids: CASSLGTSGANEQFF.

The chain has TRBV7-2 and TRBJ1-1; D is uncertain. The V end lost 5 bases, the J end lost 8 bases, and 15 bases lay between the germline ends. The CDR3 is 13 residues long. Germline assignment: CDR1 SGHTA and CDR2 FQGNSA. This chain's CDR3 is CASSPGGAREAFF. CDR3 coding DNA: TGTGCCAGCAGCCCGGGAGGAGCGCGCGAAGCTTTCTTT. The complete variable domain, with remaining parts taken from reference TRBV7-2 and TRBJ1-1, reads GAGVSQSPSNKVTEKGKDVELRCDPISGHTALYWYRQSLGQGLEFLIYFQGNSAPDKSGLPSDRFSAERTGGSVSTLTIQRTQQEDSAVYLCASSPGGAREAFFGQGTRLTVV.

The rearrangement uses TRBV7-6 and TRBJ2-5; D is uncertain. TRBJ2-7 explains the end of the DNA better; the J call may be wrong. The CDR3 has 11 amino acids. The V gene's germline CDR1 is SGHVS and CDR2 FNYEAQ. CDR3 region: CASSLEDEQYF. The CDR3, as DNA: TGTGCCAGCAGCTTAGAGGACGAGCAGTACTTC.

V is TRBV7-3 and J is TRBJ2-2; D gene ambiguous. Trimming removed 5 bases from V and 1 base from J, with 5 bases in between. CDR3 length: 13 amino acids. Germline-derived CDR1 and CDR2 are SGHTA and FQGTGA. The CDR3 spells CASSPENTGELFF. DNA of the CDR3: TGTGCCAGCAGCCCCGAGAACACCGGGGAGCTGTTTTTT. Drawing the rest from reference TRBV7-3 and TRBJ2-2, the complete variable domain is GAGVSQTPSNKVTEKGKYVELRCDPISGHTALYWYRQSLGQGPEFLIYFQGTGAADDSGLPNDRFFAVRPEGSVSTLKIQRTERGDSAVYLCASSPENTGELFFGEGSRLTVL.

The chain uses TRBV30 and TRBJ2-3; D might be TRBD1 or TRBD2, each matching 5 bases. Germline lookup yields CDR1 GTSNPN and CDR2 SVGIG (reference sequence). Trimming removed 2 bases at V and 4 bases at J, with 7 bases between. The CDR3 extends over 12 amino acids. The CDR3 nucleotides are TGTGCCTGGAGTATGGGGGCAGATACGCAGTATTTT. It specifies CAWSMGADTQYF. The complete variable domain, with remaining parts taken from reference TRBV30 and TRBJ2-3, reads SQTIHQWPATLVQPVGSPLSLECTVEGTSNPNLYWYRQAAGRGLQLLFYSVGIGQISSEVPQNLSASRPQDRQFILSSKKLLLSDSGFYLCAWSMGADTQYFGPGTRLTVL.

This chain uses TRBV9 with TRBJ2-1, with D uncertain. V was cut by 0 bases and J by 0 bases, with 10 bases left in between. Germline V gene lookup returns CDR1 SGDLS and CDR2 YYNGEE. The length of the CDR3 is 16 residues. The CDR3 is CASSVDKHPSYNEQFF. CDR3 DNA: TGTGCCAGCAGCGTAGATAAACATCCCTCCTACAATGAGCAGTTCTTC. Based on the CDR3 plus reference TRBV9 and TRBJ2-1, the full variable domain is DSGVTQTPKHLITATGQRVTLRCSPRSGDLSVYWYQQSLDQGLQFLIQYYNGEERAKGNILERFSAQQFPDLHSELNLSSLELGDSALYFCASSVDKHPSYNEQFFGPGTRLTVL.

The V and J genes are TRBV11-3 and TRBJ2-1; no clear D. CDR3 length: 13 amino acids. V was trimmed by 3 bases and J by 9 bases, leaving 12 bases between them. Germline CDR1 SGHNT, CDR2 YENEEA. DNA for the CDR3: TGTGCCAGCAGCTTCCGTTTAGCTTCTGAGCAGTTCTTC. Its protein product is CASSFRLASEQFF. Combining the CDR3 with reference TRBV11-3 and TRBJ2-1 gives the whole variable domain EAGVVQSPRYKIIEKKQPVAFWCNPISGHNTLYWYLQNLGQGPELLIRYENEEAVDDSQLPKDRFSAERLKGVDSTLKIQPAELGDSAVYLCASSFRLASEQFFGPGTRLTVL.

The chain employs TRBV7-2 and TRBJ2-2, with unresolved D. Trimming stripped 1 base from V and 4 bases from J, with 7 bases between. The CDR3 is made up of 14 amino acids. Germline V gives CDR1 SGHTA, CDR2 FQGNSA. CDR3 bases: TGTGCCAGCAGCTTAGTAAGATCCACCGGGGAGCTGTTTTTT. Translation gives CASSLVRSTGELFF.

The chain uses TRBV30 and TRBJ1-1; the D is unclear. The CDR3 contains 14 residues. CDR1 GTSNPN and CDR2 SVGIG come from the germline V gene (reference sequence). V was pared by 5 bases and J by 5 bases, with 18 bases between. The CDR3 DNA reads as TGTGCCTGGGGGCGGACCGAGCCGGGGACTGAAGCTTTCTTT. Protein sequence: CAWGRTEPGTEAFF.

The rearrangement joins TRBV11-3 to TRBJ2-7, with TRBD1 matching over 11 bases. Germline CDR1 is SGHNT and CDR2 is YENEEA. With V trimmed by 0 bases and J by 3 bases, 4 bases remained unmatched. The CDR3 runs 16 residues. CDR3 protein: CASSLESGQGDYEQYF. In DNA, the CDR3 is TGTGCCAGCAGCTTAGAATCGGGACAGGGGGACTACGAGCAGTACTTC.

V is TRBV10-3 and J is TRBJ1-2; D is uncertain. The germline V gene has CDR1 ENHRY and CDR2 SYGVKD. V was trimmed by 1 base and J by 4 bases, leaving 7 bases between them. The CDR3 has 13 residues. The CDR3 DNA is TGTGCCATCAGTGAGTTGGTTCGCTATGGCTACACCTTC. It is translated as CAISELVRYGYTF.

The chain couples TRBV18 to TRBJ2-1; 8 nucleotides align to TRBD1. The germline gives CDR1 KGHSH, CDR2 LQKENI. This CDR3 comprises 15 residues. Trimming cost V 1 base and J 10 bases; bases outside gene matches: 9. This CDR3 reads CASSPLRDRFYEQFF. CDR3 bases: TGTGCCAGCTCACCACTGAGGGACAGGTTTTACGAGCAGTTCTTC.

The rearrangement links TRBV4-3 to TRBJ2-1; 9 bases map to TRBD2. CDR3 size: 15 residues. Trimming removed 5 bases from V and 6 bases from J; junction bases left unmatched: 8. CDR1 is LGHNA and CDR2 is YSLEER in the germline V gene. CDR3 in DNA: TGCGCCAGCAGCTCCCTAGCGGGACAGATCAATGAGCAGTTCTTC. Translating it yields CASSSLAGQINEQFF.

The chain employs TRBV10-1 and TRBJ2-1, with TRBD2 identical over 7 bases. CDR3 length: 15 amino acids. With 7 bases clipped from V and 7 bases from J, the junction kept 13 bases outside the gene matches. Germline V gives CDR1 WNHNN, CDR2 SYGVQD (reference sequence). The CDR3 sequence: CASNVGGGPGNEQFF. The CDR3 nucleotides read TGCGCCAGCAACGTTGGCGGGGGACCGGGGAATGAGCAGTTCTTC.

This clone was detected a few times. The chain joins TRBV5-1 to TRBJ2-7, with 10 positions matching TRBD2. The CDR3 runs to 14 residues. J lost 7 bases, V lost 4 bases, and 8 bases had no gene match. The germline V gene encodes CDR1 SGHRS and CDR2 YFSETQ. In DNA, the CDR3 is TGCGCCAGCAGCCCCGGGACTAGCGCCACGGAGCAGTACTTC. This translates into CASSPGTSATEQYF.

The chain couples TRBV9 to TRBJ2-2, with a weak D call TRBD2 (5 bases). Germline assignment: CDR1 SGDLS and CDR2 YYNGEE. The CDR3 consists of 12 residues. Trimming stripped 6 bases from V and 7 bases from J, with 10 bases between. As DNA, the CDR3 is TGTGCCAGCACCTCCGGGATCGGGGAGCTGTTTTTT. Its protein is CASTSGIGELFF.

The chain joins TRBV29-1 to TRBJ2-2; D gene unclear. The length of the CDR3 is 10 residues. V was cut by 6 bases and J by 7 bases, with 6 bases left in between. From germline, CDR1 is SQVTM and CDR2 ANQGSEA. The CDR3 region is CSVASGELFF. Here the CDR3 DNA reads TGCAGCGTGGCCAGCGGGGAGCTGTTTTTT.

The CDR3 protein is CASSLRANTEAFF. DNA of the CDR3: TGTGCCAGCAGCTTGAGGGCGAACACTGAAGCTTTCTTT. V and J are TRBV7-8 and TRBJ1-1; D gene uncertain. Deletions cut 3 bases from V and 1 base from J, with 6 bases between. Germline V gene lookup returns CDR1 SGHVS and CDR2 FQNEAQ. CDR3 length: 13 amino acids.

This clone appeared a few times. This rearrangement joins TRBV6-5 to TRBJ1-2; D perhaps matches TRBD1 (6 bases). CDR1 is MNHEY and CDR2 is SVGAGI in the germline V gene. This CDR3 has 16 residues. V gave up 4 bases and J gave up 2 bases, with 17 bases separating them. The CDR3 region has the DNA TGTGCCAGCAGTTCCCAAAAACAGGGAGGGAACTATGGCTACACCTTC. Translating it yields CASSSQKQGGNYGYTF.

This clone was counted only a few times. The chain recombines TRBV29-1 with TRBJ2-5; 12 nucleotides align to TRBD1. The CDR3 is made up of 15 amino acids. V shed 3 bases and J 6 bases; nucleotides not matched to a gene: 8. Germline CDR1 SQVTM, CDR2 ANQGSEA. The CDR3 bases are TGCAGCGTTGATACCGGGACAGGGGGCGCGAAGACCCAGTACTTC. It encodes CSVDTGTGGAKTQYF.

The V call is TRBV2, the J call TRBJ2-7; TRBD1 is a possible D gene (5 bases). Germline CDR1 SNHLY, CDR2 FYNNEI. Between the trimmed V and J ends, which lost 1 base and 4 bases, there was a span of 14 bases. There are 15 residues in the CDR3. The CDR3 DNA follows: TGTGCCAGCAGTGAAGAAGGCAGGGAACCTTACGAGCAGTACTTC. As protein: CASSEEGREPYEQYF.

This clone was seen more than once but under ten times. This chain connects TRBV19 to TRBJ2-2; 9 bases map to TRBD1. The CDR3 length is 13 residues. Germline trimming cut 11 bases from V and 6 bases from J; bases unmatched to any gene: 7. The germline CDR1 and CDR2 sequences are LNHDA and SQIVND (reference sequence). This CDR3 is CAVGQGFPGELFF. The CDR3 region has the DNA TGTGCCGTGGGACAGGGATTCCCCGGGGAGCTGTTTTTT.